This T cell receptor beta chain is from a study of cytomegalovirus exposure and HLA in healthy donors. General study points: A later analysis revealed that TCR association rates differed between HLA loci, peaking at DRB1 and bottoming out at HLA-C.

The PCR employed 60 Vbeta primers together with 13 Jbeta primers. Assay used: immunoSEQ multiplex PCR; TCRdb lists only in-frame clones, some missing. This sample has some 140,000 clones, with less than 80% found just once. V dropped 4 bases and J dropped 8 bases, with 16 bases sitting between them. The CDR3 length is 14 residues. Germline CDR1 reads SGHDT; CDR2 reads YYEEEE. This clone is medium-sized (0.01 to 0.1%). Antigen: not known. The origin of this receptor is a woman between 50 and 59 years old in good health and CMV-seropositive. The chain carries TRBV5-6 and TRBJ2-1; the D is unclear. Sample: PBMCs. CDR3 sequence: CASSPNPLGHEQFF. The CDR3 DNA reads TGTGCCAGCAGCCCCAACCCTCTAGGTCATGAGCAGTTCTTC.